The TCR beta chain described here comes from a study of T cell responses to AZD1222 COVID-19 vaccine. Overall study findings and caveats: Samples come after the peak T cell response, not at day 14. Donor demographics were predominantly white British with a female majority; clonal diversity may be underestimated.

V was trimmed by 2 bases and J by 7 bases, leaving 12 bases between them. In germline, CDR1 is MRHNA, CDR2 SNTAGT. CDR3 length: 14 residues. Method: immunoSEQ multiplex PCR; TCRdb's copy keeps in-frame clones and lacks some. In the table there are roughly 260,000 clones, 85% to 95% of which are singletons. Concerning this clone itself: Antigen unknown.

The sample was peripheral blood, taken on day 0 of AZD1222 vaccination. The gene calls are TRBV6-4 and TRBJ2-1, with D possibly TRBD2 on 5 matching bases. The source of this sequence is an adult in good health. The CDR3 DNA reads TGTGCCAGCAGTGACCCGGGAACGAAGAATGAGCAGTTCTTC. As protein: CASSDPGTKNEQFF.